This TCR beta chain was sequenced for a study of shared clonotypes between healthy human individuals. Across the whole study: Three CD4 naive, three CD4 memory, two CD8 naive and one CD8 memory plate were used per donor.

The study's findings and limits: In several donors, around 5% of naive CD4 clonotypes appeared in common. Non-shared clonotypes had lower generation probabilities than clonotypes shared by all four sorted-subset donors.

The material for each subset, its genomic DNA, was split evenly across several immunoSEQ plates. Assay used: immunoSEQ multiplex PCR; TCRdb lists only in-frame clones, some missing. The profile covers a few hundred thousand clones, with roughly 84% appearing a single time and about 17% taken by the ten largest. This clone was found a few times. Its antigen is still unknown. In germline, CDR1 is LNHDA, CDR2 SQIVND (reference sequence). V was pared by 0 bases and J by 7 bases, with 4 bases between. CDR3 length: 13 residues. Sequenced material: memory CD8+ T cells sorted from blood. Subset meaning: CD45RO+ cells pooled with CCR7-negative TemRA cells. This chain joins TRBV19 and TRBJ1-6, with D uncertain. This TCR was recovered from a man younger than 35 in good health. CDR3 coding DNA: TGTGCCAGTAGTATAGACCTAAATTCACCCCTCCACTTT. It is translated as CASSIDLNSPLHF. The full variable domain, its missing parts supplied by reference TRBV19 and TRBJ1-6, is DGGITQSPKYLFRKEGQNVTLSCEQNLNHDAMYWYRQDPGQGLRLIYYSQIVNDFQKGDIAEGYSVSREKKESFPLTVTSAQKNPTAFYLCASSIDLNSPLHFGNGTRLTVT.